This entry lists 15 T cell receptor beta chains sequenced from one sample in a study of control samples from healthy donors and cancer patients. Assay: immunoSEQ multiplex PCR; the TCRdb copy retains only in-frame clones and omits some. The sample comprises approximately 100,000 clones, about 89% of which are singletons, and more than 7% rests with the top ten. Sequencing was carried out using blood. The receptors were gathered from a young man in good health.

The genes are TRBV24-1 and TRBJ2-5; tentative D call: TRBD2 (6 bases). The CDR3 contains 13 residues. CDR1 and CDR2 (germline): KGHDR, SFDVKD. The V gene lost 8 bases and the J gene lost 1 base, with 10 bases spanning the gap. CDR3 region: CATKRGSQETQYF. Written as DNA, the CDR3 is TGTGCCACCAAACGGGGGTCCCAAGAGACCCAGTACTTC.

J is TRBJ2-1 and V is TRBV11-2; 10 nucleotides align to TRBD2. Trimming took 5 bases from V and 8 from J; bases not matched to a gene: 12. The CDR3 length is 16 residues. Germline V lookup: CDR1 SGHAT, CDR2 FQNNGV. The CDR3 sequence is CASSRGSSGSIHEQFF. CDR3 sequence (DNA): TGTGCCAGCAGCCGTGGCTCTAGCGGGAGTATCCATGAGCAGTTCTTC.

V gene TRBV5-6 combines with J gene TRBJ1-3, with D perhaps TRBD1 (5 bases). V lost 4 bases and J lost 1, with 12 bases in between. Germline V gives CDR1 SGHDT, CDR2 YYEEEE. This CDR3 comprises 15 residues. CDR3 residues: CASSNPQGSGNTIYF. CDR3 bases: TGTGCCAGCAGCAATCCGCAGGGATCTGGAAACACCATATATTTT. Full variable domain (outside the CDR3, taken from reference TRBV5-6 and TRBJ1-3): DAGVTQSPTHLIKTRGQQVTLRCSPKSGHDTVSWYQQALGQGPQFIFQYYEEEERQRGNFPDRFSGHQFPNYSSELNVNALLLGDSALYLCASSNPQGSGNTIYFGEGSWLTVV.

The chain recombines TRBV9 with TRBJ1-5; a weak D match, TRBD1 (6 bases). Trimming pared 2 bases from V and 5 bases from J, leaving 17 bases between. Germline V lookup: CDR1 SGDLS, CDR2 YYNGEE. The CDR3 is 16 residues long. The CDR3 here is CASSVGRGGLDQPQHF. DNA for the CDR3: TGTGCCAGCAGCGTTGGACGAGGGGGACTGGATCAGCCCCAGCATTTT.

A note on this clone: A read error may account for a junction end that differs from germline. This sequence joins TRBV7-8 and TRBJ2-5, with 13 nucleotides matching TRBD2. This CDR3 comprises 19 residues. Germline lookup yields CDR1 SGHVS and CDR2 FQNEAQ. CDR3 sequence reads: CASSSLRVLTSGGVENQYF. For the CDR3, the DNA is TGTGCCAGCAGCTCCCTACGGGTCCTTACTAGCGGGGGGGTAGAGAACCAGTACTTC.

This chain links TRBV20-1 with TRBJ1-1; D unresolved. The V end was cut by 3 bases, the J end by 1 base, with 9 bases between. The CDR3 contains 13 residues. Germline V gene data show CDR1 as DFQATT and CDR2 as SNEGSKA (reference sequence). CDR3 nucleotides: TGCAGTGCTAGTGATAACTCGAACACTGAAGCTTTCTTT. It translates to CSASDNSNTEAFF.

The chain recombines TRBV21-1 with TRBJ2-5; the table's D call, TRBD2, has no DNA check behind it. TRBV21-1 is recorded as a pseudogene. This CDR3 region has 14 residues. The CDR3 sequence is CASTLTGGQETQYF. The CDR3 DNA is TGTGCCAGCACTCTGACGGGGGGACAAGAGACCCAGTACTTC.

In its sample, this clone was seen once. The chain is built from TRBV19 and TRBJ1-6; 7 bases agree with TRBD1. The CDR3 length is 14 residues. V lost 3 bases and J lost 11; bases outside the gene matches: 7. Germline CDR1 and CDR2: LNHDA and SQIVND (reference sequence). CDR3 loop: CASSMAQGRAPLHF. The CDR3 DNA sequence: TGTGCCAGTAGTATGGCACAGGGGAGGGCACCCCTCCACTTT. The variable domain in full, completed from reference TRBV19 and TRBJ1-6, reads DGGITQSPKYLFRKEGQNVTLSCEQNLNHDAMYWYRQDPGQGLRLIYYSQIVNDFQKGDIAEGYSVSREKKESFPLTVTSAQKNPTAFYLCASSMAQGRAPLHFGNGTRLTVT.

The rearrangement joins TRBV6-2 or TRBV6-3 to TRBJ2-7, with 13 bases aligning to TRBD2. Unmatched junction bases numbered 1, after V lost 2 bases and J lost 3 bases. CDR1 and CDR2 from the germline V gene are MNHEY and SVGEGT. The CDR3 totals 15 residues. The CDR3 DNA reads TGTGCCAGCAGTTACGGGACTAGCGGGGTCTACGAGCAGTACGTC. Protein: CASSYGTSGVYEQYV.

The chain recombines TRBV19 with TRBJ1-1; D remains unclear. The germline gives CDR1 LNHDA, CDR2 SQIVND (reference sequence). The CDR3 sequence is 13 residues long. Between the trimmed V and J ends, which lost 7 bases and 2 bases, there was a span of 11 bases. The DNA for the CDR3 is TGTGCCAGTAAGGGCAGTTCAAACACTGAAGCTTTCTTT. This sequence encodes CASKGSSNTEAFF.

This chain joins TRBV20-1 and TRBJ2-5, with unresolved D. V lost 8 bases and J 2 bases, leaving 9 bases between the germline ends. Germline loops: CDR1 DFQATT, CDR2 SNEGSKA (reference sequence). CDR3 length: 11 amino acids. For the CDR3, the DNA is TGCAGTACCGTGAAACAAGAGACCCAGTACTTC. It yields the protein CSTVKQETQYF.

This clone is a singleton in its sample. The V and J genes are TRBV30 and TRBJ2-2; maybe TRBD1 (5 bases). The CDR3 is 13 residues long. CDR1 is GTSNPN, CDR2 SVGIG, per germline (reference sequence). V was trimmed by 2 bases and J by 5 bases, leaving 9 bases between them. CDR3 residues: CAWSQSGTGELFF. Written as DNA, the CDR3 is TGTGCCTGGAGTCAATCAGGGACCGGGGAGCTGTTTTTT. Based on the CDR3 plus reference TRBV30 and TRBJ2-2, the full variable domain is SQTIHQWPATLVQPVGSPLSLECTVEGTSNPNLYWYRQAAGRGLQLLFYSVGIGQISSEVPQNLSASRPQDRQFILSSKKLLLSDSGFYLCAWSQSGTGELFFGEGSRLTVL.

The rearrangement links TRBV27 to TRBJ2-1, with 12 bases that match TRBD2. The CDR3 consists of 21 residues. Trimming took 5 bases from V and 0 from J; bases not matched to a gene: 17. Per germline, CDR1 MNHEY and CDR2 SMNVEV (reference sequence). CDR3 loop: CASSTHPPPLAGGSSYNEQFF. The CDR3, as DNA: TGTGCCAGCAGTACCCACCCTCCCCCTCTAGCGGGAGGGAGCTCCTACAATGAGCAGTTCTTC.

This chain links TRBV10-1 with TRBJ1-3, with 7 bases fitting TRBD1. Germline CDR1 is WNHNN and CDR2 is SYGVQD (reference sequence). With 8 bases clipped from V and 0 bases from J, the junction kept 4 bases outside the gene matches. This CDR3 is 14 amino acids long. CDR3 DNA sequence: TGCGCCAGCGCCGGGACAGACTCTGGAAACACCATATATTTT. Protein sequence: CASAGTDSGNTIYF.

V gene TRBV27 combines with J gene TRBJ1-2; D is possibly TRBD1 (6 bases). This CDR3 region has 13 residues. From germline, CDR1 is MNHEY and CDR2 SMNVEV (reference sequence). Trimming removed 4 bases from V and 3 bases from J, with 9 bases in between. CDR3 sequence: CASSSGQYYGYTF. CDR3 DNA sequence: TGTGCCAGCAGTTCCGGACAGTACTATGGCTACACCTTC.